The T cell receptor beta chain under discussion was sequenced for a study of metastatic and nonmetastatic thyroid tumors. Study context: Repertoires from malignant and benign thyroid patients were compared across blood and tumor or nodule tissue. Regarding the study as a whole: The reported finding was significantly higher TCR beta diversity in malignant thyroid tumors relative to benign nodules, in blood and tumor.

In regard to this clone: Its antigen remains unidentified. The junction departs from germline at one end; a sequencing error may be responsible.

Germline CDR1 and CDR2: DFQATT and SNEGSKA (reference sequence). The CDR3 covers 10 residues. Using MiXCR, TCRdb reanalyzed the PCR reads. The sample contains 30,000 or so clones, more than 20% of which appear only once. Patients had received no treatment of any kind before thyroid surgery. This chain uses TRBV20-1 with TRBJ2-1; D is undetermined. The receptor was isolated from a female donor with papillary thyroid cancer or a benign thyroid nodule (not recorded which). Some clones in this sample may be carry-over from other donors' samples. Material: blood. The CDR3 DNA sequence: TGCAGTTCTAGGAAGAAGGAGCAGTTCTTC. This gives the protein CSSRKKEQFF.